This entry lists 16 T cell receptor beta chains sequenced from one sample in a study of a mutant IDH1 vaccine in newly diagnosed glioma. Time point indicated: week 5, during vaccination. Vaccinated patients received 300 ug of mutant IDH1 20-mer peptide per dose, with topical imiquimod. These TCRs are of unknown antigen specificity. The data were produced by immunoSEQ multiplex PCR, yet TCRdb's version contains in-frame clones alone and is incomplete. Of 35,000 or so clones listed, around 85% were seen once; the top ten hold about 24%. This specimen was PBMCs, taken from a glioma patient whose treatment included an IDH1 peptide vaccine. The receptors here all came from a young man with glioma.

J is TRBJ1-1 and V is TRBV6-1; 7 positions agree with TRBD1. The CDR3 has 14 amino acids. The V gene's germline CDR1 is MNHNS and CDR2 SASEGT. The V gene end was trimmed by 7 bases and the J gene end by 5 bases; junction bases not matched to a gene: 10. This CDR3 reads CASTSTGLRTEAFF. CDR3 nucleotides: TGTGCCAGCACCTCGACAGGGTTGAGGACTGAAGCTTTCTTT.

The V and J genes are TRBV10-1 and TRBJ2-2; TRBD2 matches at 10 bases. V shed 4 bases, J shed 2 bases, and the junction held 7 bases outside the gene matches. The CDR3 runs to 17 residues. Germline CDR1 is WNHNN and CDR2 is SYGVQD (reference sequence). The CDR3 is CASSGGAGGFNTGELFF. CDR3 DNA sequence: TGCGCCAGCAGTGGGGGAGCGGGAGGGTTTAACACCGGGGAGCTGTTTTTT.

This clone was detected once. This chain uses TRBV30 with TRBJ1-4; D is unresolved. With 1 base removed from V and 4 bases from J, the gap between germline ends came to 4 bases. Germline V CDR1 and CDR2: GTSNPN, SVGIG (reference sequence). The CDR3 has 12 residues. In DNA, the CDR3 is TGTGCCTGGAGTGGGATTAATGAAAAACTGTTTTTT. It yields the protein CAWSGINEKLFF.

The rearrangement joins TRBV10-2 to TRBJ2-1; tentatively, D is TRBD2 (6 bases). V lost 4 bases to trimming and J lost 6 bases, with 10 bases between them. This CDR3 is 13 amino acids long. Germline CDR1 reads WSHSY; CDR2 reads SAAADI. The CDR3 bases are TGCGCCAGCAGTGTGGGGGGTTTCAATGAGCAGTTCTTC. This translates into CASSVGGFNEQFF.

The chain couples TRBV27 to TRBJ2-3; D unclear. Germline values: CDR1 MNHEY, CDR2 SMNVEV (reference sequence). This CDR3 has 16 amino acids. V was shortened by 2 bases and J by 4 bases, with 16 bases between the two germline ends. CDR3 sequence reads: CASSLTRRTDPDTQYF. In DNA form, the CDR3 reads TGTGCCAGCAGTTTAACTCGACGGACGGACCCAGATACGCAGTATTTT.

The J gene is TRBJ2-7, the V gene TRBV6-6, with 12 bases that match TRBD2. With V trimmed by 5 bases and J by 5 bases, 7 bases remained unmatched. There are 15 residues in the CDR3. CDR1 is MNHNY, CDR2 SVGAGI, per germline (reference sequence). This CDR3 reads CASSPRLAGDDEQYF. In DNA, the CDR3 is TGTGCCAGCAGTCCCCGACTAGCGGGGGACGACGAGCAGTACTTC.

This clone was seen a few times. The gene calls are TRBV28 and TRBJ2-4; no firm D call. V was trimmed by 3 bases and J by 9 bases, leaving 15 bases between them. The CDR3 contains 14 residues. Germline V gene sequence: CDR1 MDHEN, CDR2 SYDVKM. As DNA, the CDR3 is TGTGCCAGCAGTTTGGAACGATTAACGGGCATTCAGTACTTC. Residues: CASSLERLTGIQYF.

The rearrangement uses TRBV27 and TRBJ1-2; the match to TRBD1 covers 12 bases. V trimming: 0 bases; J trimming: 7 bases; junction bases outside the gene matches: 6. The CDR3 loop spans 16 amino acids. Per the germline V gene, CDR1 is MNHEY and CDR2 is SMNVEV (reference sequence). CDR3 sequence: CASSLSPGQGASGYTF. The CDR3, as DNA: TGTGCCAGCAGTTTATCGCCGGGACAGGGGGCTTCTGGCTACACCTTC.

The chain couples TRBV10-3 to TRBJ2-2, with TRBD1 matching 7 bases. Germline CDR1 ENHRY, CDR2 SYGVKD. CDR3 length: 13 amino acids. With 6 bases clipped from V and 3 bases from J, the junction kept 1 base outside the gene matches. The CDR3: CAISQGDTGELFF. DNA of the CDR3: TGTGCCATCAGCCAGGGGGACACCGGGGAGCTGTTTTTT.

The rearrangement uses TRBV7-2 and TRBJ2-5; D is undetermined. This CDR3 has 16 residues. Per the germline V gene, CDR1 is SGHTA and CDR2 is FQGNSA. Trimming removed 5 bases at V and 0 bases at J, with 16 bases between. The CDR3 DNA reads as TGTGCCAGCAGCCCTAGAGTCGAGGCGAACCAAGAGACCCAGTACTTC. It encodes CASSPRVEANQETQYF.

Details on this clone: One end of the junction varies from germline; a read error may be responsible. CDR3 amino acids: CSIESQAGYGYTF. The CDR3 nucleotides are TGCAGCATTGAGTCGCAGGCCGGCTATGGCTACACCTTC. The chain links TRBV29-1 to TRBJ1-2, with D uncertain. Germline loops: CDR1 SQVTM, CDR2 ANQGSEA. The CDR3 consists of 13 residues.

This chain links TRBV5-6 with TRBJ2-6; no clear D gene. Germline assignment: CDR1 SGHDT and CDR2 YYEEEE. The CDR3 is 16 residues long. V shed 3 bases and J shed 0 bases, with 10 bases lying between them. This chain's CDR3 is CASSSLIDSGANVLTF. The CDR3 DNA follows: TGTGCCAGCAGCTCCTTGATCGACTCTGGGGCCAACGTCCTGACTTTC.

The chain joins TRBV30 to TRBJ1-1; 7 bases map to TRBD1. The CDR3 is 12 amino acids. V was clipped by 5 bases and J by 4 bases; unmatched bases: 4. Germline-derived CDR1 and CDR2 are GTSNPN and SVGIG (reference sequence). CDR3 sequence (DNA): TGTGCCTGGGACAGGGAGTCCACTGAAGCTTTCTTT. The encoded protein is CAWDRESTEAFF.

CDR3 sequence: CASSYTVNTGELFF. DNA of the CDR3: TGCGCCAGCAGCTATACAGTGAACACCGGGGAGCTGTTTTTT. The chain carries TRBV5-1 and TRBJ2-2; no clear D gene. Germline CDR1 and CDR2: SGHRS and YFSETQ. Trimming removed 3 bases from V and 1 base from J, with 7 bases in between. The CDR3 has 14 residues.

The chain is built from TRBV4-1 and TRBJ2-3; D unresolved. Looked up from germline, CDR1 is MGHRA and CDR2 is YSYEKL. CDR3 size: 17 residues. V was trimmed by 2 bases and J by 0 bases, leaving 15 bases between them. The CDR3 DNA reads TGCGCCAGCAGCCAAACCGGACGGCCTGCTAGCACAGATACGCAGTATTTT. Translation gives CASSQTGRPASTDTQYF.

This rearrangement joins TRBV13 to TRBJ2-7; 10 nucleotides match TRBD2. The CDR3 runs 16 residues. Germline-derived CDR1 and CDR2 are PRHDT and FYEKMQ (reference sequence). The V gene end was trimmed by 2 bases and the J gene end by 0 bases; junction bases not matched to a gene: 4. Written as DNA, the CDR3 is TGTGCCAGCAGCTTAATAACTAGCGGGACCTCCTACGAGCAGTACTTC. Amino acid sequence: CASSLITSGTSYEQYF.